These 26 T cell receptor beta chains were all obtained from the same sample, sequenced in a study of blood T cell repertoires in COVID-19. The repertoire was sequenced with immunoSEQ multiplex PCR; TCRdb's copy has only in-frame clones and lacks some. Of roughly 250,000 clones in the sample, roughly 88% were seen once. Input material: peripheral blood. The receptor set was obtained from a human donor with COVID-19, enrolled during active disease. The donor label of this sample is uncertain.

The V call is TRBV11-2, the J call TRBJ2-5, with TRBD2 identical over 9 bases. The CDR3 spans 15 residues. V shed 5 bases, J shed 5 bases, and the junction held 9 bases outside the gene matches. Germline-derived CDR1 and CDR2 are SGHAT and FQNNGV. The CDR3 bases are TGTGCCAGCAGCGCTCCCGCGGGAGGGGTGGAGACCCAGTACTTC. Translation gives CASSAPAGGVETQYF.

This chain links TRBV4-3 with TRBJ2-2, with TRBD1 identical over 11 bases. CDR3 length: 18 residues. Germline CDR1 LGHNA, CDR2 YSLEER. The V and J ends lost 4 bases and 4 bases, in that order; junction bases with no gene match: 11. CDR3 sequence: CASSPLPTGTGGTGELFF. The CDR3 DNA follows: TGCGCCAGCAGCCCGTTACCGACCGGGACAGGGGGCACCGGGGAGCTGTTTTTT.

Note on this clone: This CDR3 is also generated by other DNA sequences in the sample. The gene calls are TRBV29-1 and TRBJ1-1, with D maybe TRBD1 (5 bases). Germline CDR1 reads SQVTM; CDR2 reads ANQGSEA. V lost 6 bases and J lost 1, with 12 bases in between. CDR3 size: 13 residues. The DNA of the CDR3 is TGCAGCGTGCCCTCAACAGGGAACACTGAAGCTTTCTTT. This translates into CSVPSTGNTEAFF. The whole variable domain, remainder taken from reference TRBV29-1 and TRBJ1-1, is SAVISQKPSRDICQRGTSLTIQCQVDSQVTMMFWYRQQPGQSLTLIATANQGSEATYESGFVIDKFPISRPNLTFSTLTVSNMSPEDSSIYLCSVPSTGNTEAFFGQGTRLTVV.

The rearrangement joins TRBV9 to TRBJ2-2; 10 bases are shared with TRBD1. CDR3 length equals 16 residues. V gave up 3 bases and J gave up 6 bases; unmatched junction bases: 8. Germline values: CDR1 SGDLS, CDR2 YYNGEE. The CDR3 loop reads CASSARQGADAGELFF. The CDR3 nucleotides are TGTGCCAGCAGCGCGCGACAGGGGGCAGACGCCGGGGAGCTGTTTTTT.

The chain couples TRBV2 to TRBJ1-1; no clear D. Looked up from germline, CDR1 is SNHLY and CDR2 is FYNNEI. The CDR3 totals 13 residues. V lost 2 bases and J 7 bases, leaving 11 bases between the germline ends. CDR3 in DNA: TGTGCCAGCAGTGAAATCTGGTACAGTGAAGCTTTCTTT. Translation: CASSEIWYSEAFF.

The chain employs TRBV30 and TRBJ2-3, with TRBD1 matching over 8 bases. The CDR3 has 13 amino acids. CDR1 and CDR2 from the germline V gene are GTSNPN and SVGIG (reference sequence). V shed 3 bases, J shed 3 bases, and the junction held 2 bases outside the gene matches. CDR3 nucleotides: TGTGCCTGGAGGGACAGGGCGACAGATACGCAGTATTTT. This sequence encodes CAWRDRATDTQYF.

This chain joins TRBV19 and TRBJ1-1; no clear D gene. The germline CDR1 and CDR2 sequences are LNHDA and SQIVND (reference sequence). This CDR3 has 13 amino acids. V dropped 3 bases and J dropped 7 bases, with 12 bases sitting between them. The CDR3 reads CASSMRGKGEAFF. The CDR3 DNA is TGTGCCAGTAGTATGCGGGGAAAGGGTGAAGCTTTCTTT. Full variable domain (outside the CDR3, taken from reference TRBV19 and TRBJ1-1): DGGITQSPKYLFRKEGQNVTLSCEQNLNHDAMYWYRQDPGQGLRLIYYSQIVNDFQKGDIAEGYSVSREKKESFPLTVTSAQKNPTAFYLCASSMRGKGEAFFGQGTRLTVV.

J is TRBJ1-2 and V is TRBV7-3; 12 bases are a match to TRBD1. Germline-derived CDR1 and CDR2 are SGHTA and FQGTGA. Trimming removed 5 bases from V and 7 bases from J; junction bases left unmatched: 11. The CDR3 totals 16 residues. CDR3 DNA sequence: TGTGCCAGCAGCCCAAGGCCGGGACAGGGGGCGGGTGGCTACACCTTC. Translating gives CASSPRPGQGAGGYTF.

The chain joins TRBV5-1 to TRBJ2-1, with TRBD2 as a possible D gene (6 bases). Trimming took 0 bases from V and 8 from J, leaving 15 bases between them. There are 15 residues in the CDR3. Germline V gene data show CDR1 as SGHRS and CDR2 as YFSETQ. The CDR3 nucleotides are TGCGCCAGCAGCTTGGAGCGGGCGGGGACCGATGAGCAGTTCTTC. Translated, it gives CASSLERAGTDEQFF.

Note on this clone: The same CDR3 also results from other DNA sequences found in this sample. The chain combines TRBV30 with TRBJ1-5; perhaps TRBD1 as D (6 bases). Trimming cost V 0 bases and J 5 bases, with 8 bases left between them. CDR3 length: 13 amino acids. The germline CDR1 and CDR2 sequences are GTSNPN and SVGIG (reference sequence). The CDR3 loop is CAWSVQGDQPQHF. In nucleotides, the CDR3 is TGTGCCTGGAGTGTACAGGGTGATCAGCCCCAGCATTTT.

This rearrangement joins TRBV28 to TRBJ1-5; D remains unclear. The CDR3 contains 12 residues. The germline V and J ends were trimmed by 3 bases and 6 bases, with 6 bases remaining between them. In germline, CDR1 is MDHEN, CDR2 SYDVKM. In DNA form, the CDR3 reads TGTGCCAGCAGTTTGGAGGTTCAGCCCCAGCATTTT. Protein: CASSLEVQPQHF.

The V and J genes are TRBV5-1 and TRBJ1-2; D might be TRBD1 (6 bases). The CDR3 contains 13 residues. Trimming cost V 4 bases and J 3 bases, with 10 bases left between them. Germline V gene lookup returns CDR1 SGHRS and CDR2 YFSETQ. In DNA form, the CDR3 reads TGCGCCAGCAGCCGCAGGGGCGACTATGGCTACACCTTC. This codes for CASSRRGDYGYTF.

In nucleotides, the CDR3 is TGTGCCAGCAGCTTATCCCCAGGGGGAGCCGCTACCATGAACACTGAAGCTTTCTTT. As protein: CASSLSPGGAATMNTEAFF. This chain connects TRBV7-3 to TRBJ1-1, with TRBD1 identical over 7 bases. The ends lost 2 bases at V and 0 bases at J; junction bases unmatched: 15. Germline V gene sequence: CDR1 SGHTA, CDR2 FQGTGA. This CDR3 comprises 19 residues.

V is TRBV7-6 and J is TRBJ1-4; tentative D call: TRBD1 (5 bases). The CDR3 is made up of 17 amino acids. Germline V gene sequence: CDR1 SGHVS, CDR2 FNYEAQ. Trimming pared 0 bases from V and 7 bases from J, leaving 18 bases between. In DNA, the CDR3 is TGTGCCAGCAGCTTAGCACTGAACCGACAGCTAGGTGAAAAACTGTTTTTT. Protein product: CASSLALNRQLGEKLFF.

The chain uses TRBV18 and TRBJ1-2; no definite D call. With 3 bases removed from V and 0 bases from J, the gap between germline ends came to 14 bases. The CDR3 totals 16 residues. Germline CDR1 KGHSH, CDR2 LQKENI. CDR3 sequence (DNA): TGTGCCAGCTCACCGGAACTGCCGGAGGCTAACTATGGCTACACCTTC. Amino acids: CASSPELPEANYGYTF.

The table lists this clone with a count of one. The chain has TRBV20-1 and TRBJ2-3; D remains unclear. CDR1 DFQATT and CDR2 SNEGSKA come from the germline V gene (reference sequence). CDR3 length: 11 residues. As DNA, the CDR3 is TGCAGAGGCGCCATCGGGGATACGCAGTATTTT. Amino acid sequence: CRGAIGDTQYF.

V and J are TRBV3-1 (or the pseudogene TRBV3-2) and TRBJ2-5; TRBD2 aligns across 10 bases. The V gene's germline CDR1 is LGHDT and CDR2 YNNKEL (reference sequence). CDR3 length: 14 amino acids. V trimming: 4 bases; J trimming: 5 bases; junction bases outside the gene matches: 4. DNA for the CDR3: TGTGCCAGCAGCCTGCCGACTAGCGGGGAGACCCAGTACTTC. This gives the protein CASSLPTSGETQYF.

The rearrangement uses TRBV18 and TRBJ1-2; D ambiguous. Germline V gene sequence: CDR1 KGHSH, CDR2 LQKENI. CDR3 length: 14 residues. Trimming shortened V by 0 bases and J by 4 bases, and 9 bases separated the two germline ends. The CDR3: CASSPPPPRYGYTF. In DNA, the CDR3 is TGTGCCAGCTCACCACCCCCTCCGCGCTATGGCTACACCTTC.

This clone was counted between two and nine times. This chain links TRBV14 with TRBJ2-7; TRBD1 matches 8 bases. This CDR3 region has 17 residues. CDR1 SGHDN and CDR2 FVKESK come from the germline V gene. J lost 4 bases, V lost 6 bases, and 17 bases had no gene match. CDR3 amino acids: CASRGTTTPRTGYEQYF. CDR3 nucleotide sequence: TGTGCCAGCAGGGGGACAACCACCCCTCGGACAGGGTACGAGCAGTACTTC.

The CDR3 loop is CATDPGRGRESTDTQYF. The CDR3, as DNA: TGTGCCACCGACCCGGGCCGTGGGCGGGAGTCCACAGATACGCAGTATTTT. The gene calls are TRBV2 and TRBJ2-3; 7 bases are shared with TRBD2. With V trimmed by 10 bases and J by 2 bases, 18 bases remained unmatched. Germline V gene sequence: CDR1 SNHLY, CDR2 FYNNEI. CDR3 length equals 17 residues.

The V gene is TRBV28, the J gene TRBJ1-2; tentatively, D is TRBD1 (5 bases). Germline V gives CDR1 MDHEN, CDR2 SYDVKM. V dropped 6 bases and J dropped 1 base, with 6 bases sitting between them. CDR3 length: 12 amino acids. The CDR3 nucleotides are TGTGCCAGCAGGACAGATAACTATGGCTACACCTTC. As protein: CASRTDNYGYTF.

This clone was seen once. V and J are TRBV2 and TRBJ2-7; TRBD2 matches 10 bases. This CDR3 is 16 amino acids long. CDR1 and CDR2 from the germline V gene are SNHLY and FYNNEI. With 2 bases clipped from V and 7 bases from J, the junction kept 11 bases outside the gene matches. The CDR3 reads CASSELGLAGDGEQYF. In DNA form, the CDR3 reads TGTGCCAGCAGTGAACTCGGGCTAGCGGGAGATGGTGAGCAGTACTTC. The full variable domain, completed using reference TRBV2 and TRBJ2-7, is EPEVTQTPSHQVTQMGQEVILRCVPISNHLYFYWYRQILGQKVEFLVSFYNNEISEKSEIFDDQFSVERPDGSNFTLKIRSTKLEDSAMYFCASSELGLAGDGEQYFGPGTRLTVT.

The chain has TRBV3-1 (or the pseudogene TRBV3-2) and TRBJ1-1, with TRBD1 matching 9 bases. V dropped 1 base and J dropped 10; count of bases not matched to a gene: 13. The CDR3 runs 16 residues. The germline V gene has CDR1 LGHDT and CDR2 YNNKEL (reference sequence). The CDR3 loop reads CASSQAIALGTGRAFF. The DNA of the CDR3 is TGTGCCAGCAGCCAAGCGATCGCTTTAGGGACAGGGCGAGCTTTCTTT.

In its sample, this clone was seen a few times. The chain recombines TRBV2 with TRBJ1-3; 7 bases align to TRBD1. The CDR3 is 14 residues long. The germline gives CDR1 SNHLY, CDR2 FYNNEI. Trimming at V came to 7 bases and at J to 0 bases, leaving 3 bases not matched to a gene. The CDR3 region is CASTTGSSGNTIYF. Written as DNA, the CDR3 is TGTGCCAGCACGACAGGGAGCTCTGGAAACACCATATATTTT.

The chain uses TRBV5-1 and TRBJ2-2; a possible D gene is TRBD2 (7 bases). The germline V and J ends were trimmed by 1 base and 6 bases, with 16 bases remaining between them. The germline V gene has CDR1 SGHRS and CDR2 YFSETQ. The CDR3 covers 16 residues. CDR3 region: CASSLSLRGGPGELFF. CDR3 bases: TGCGCCAGCAGCTTGTCCCTAAGGGGGGGCCCCGGGGAGCTGTTTTTT.

V and J are TRBV28 and TRBJ1-2; the D gene is possibly TRBD1 (5 bases). The CDR3 covers 9 residues. Germline V CDR1 and CDR2: MDHEN, SYDVKM. The CDR3 loop is CPRGGGYTF. The CDR3 DNA reads as TGTCCTCGTGGGGGGGGCTACACCTTC.